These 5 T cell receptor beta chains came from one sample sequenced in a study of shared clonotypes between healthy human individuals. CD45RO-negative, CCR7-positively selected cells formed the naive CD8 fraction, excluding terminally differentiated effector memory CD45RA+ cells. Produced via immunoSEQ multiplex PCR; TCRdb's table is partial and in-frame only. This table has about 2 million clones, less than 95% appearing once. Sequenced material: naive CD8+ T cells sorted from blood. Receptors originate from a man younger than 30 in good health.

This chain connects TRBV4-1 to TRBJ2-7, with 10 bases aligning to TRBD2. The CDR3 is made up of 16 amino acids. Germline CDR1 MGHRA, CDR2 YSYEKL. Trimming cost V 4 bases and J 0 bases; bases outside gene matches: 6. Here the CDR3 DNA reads TGCGCCAGCAGCCCCATGAGACTAGCGGGCTCCTACGAGCAGTACTTC. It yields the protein CASSPMRLAGSYEQYF.

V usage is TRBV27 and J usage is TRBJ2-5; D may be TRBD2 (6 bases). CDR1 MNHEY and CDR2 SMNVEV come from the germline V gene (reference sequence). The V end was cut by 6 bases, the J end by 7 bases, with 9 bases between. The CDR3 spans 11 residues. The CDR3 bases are TGTGCCAGCAGCCTGGAGGGGACCCAGTACTTC. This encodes CASSLEGTQYF.

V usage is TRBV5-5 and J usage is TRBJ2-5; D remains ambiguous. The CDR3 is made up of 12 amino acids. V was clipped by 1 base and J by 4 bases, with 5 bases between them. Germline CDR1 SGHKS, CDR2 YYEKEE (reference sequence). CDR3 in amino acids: CASSLWGETQYF. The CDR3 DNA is TGTGCCAGCAGCTTGTGGGGAGAGACCCAGTACTTC.

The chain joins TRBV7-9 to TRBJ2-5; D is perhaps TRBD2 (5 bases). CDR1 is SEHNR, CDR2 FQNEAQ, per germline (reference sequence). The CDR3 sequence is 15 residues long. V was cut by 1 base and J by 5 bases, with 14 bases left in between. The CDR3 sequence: CASSLEGGLGETQYF. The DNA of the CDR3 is TGTGCCAGCAGCTTAGAAGGCGGGTTGGGGGAGACCCAGTACTTC.

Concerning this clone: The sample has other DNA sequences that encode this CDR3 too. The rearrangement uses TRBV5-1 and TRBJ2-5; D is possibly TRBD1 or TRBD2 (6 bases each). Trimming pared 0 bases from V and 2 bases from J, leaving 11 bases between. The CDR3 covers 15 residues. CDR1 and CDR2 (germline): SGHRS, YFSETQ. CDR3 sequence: CASSLEGGIQETQYF. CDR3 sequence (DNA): TGCGCCAGCAGCTTGGAAGGGGGGATTCAAGAGACCCAGTACTTC.